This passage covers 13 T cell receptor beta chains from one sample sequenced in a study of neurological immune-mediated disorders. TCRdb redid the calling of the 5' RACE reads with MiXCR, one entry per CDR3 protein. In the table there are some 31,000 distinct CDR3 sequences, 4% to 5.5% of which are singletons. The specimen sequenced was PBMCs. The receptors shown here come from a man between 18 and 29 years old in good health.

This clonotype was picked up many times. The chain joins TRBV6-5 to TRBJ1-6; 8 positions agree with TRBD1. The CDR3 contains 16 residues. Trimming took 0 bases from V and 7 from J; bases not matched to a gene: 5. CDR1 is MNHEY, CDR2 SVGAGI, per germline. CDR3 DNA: TGTGCCAGCAGTTACTCGTCGTGGACAGGGAATTCACCCCTCCACTTT. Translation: CASSYSSWTGNSPLHF.

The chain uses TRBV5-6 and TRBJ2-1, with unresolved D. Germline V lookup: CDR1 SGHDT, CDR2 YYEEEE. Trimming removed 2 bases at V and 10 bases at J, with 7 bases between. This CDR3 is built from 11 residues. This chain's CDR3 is CASSLAREQFF. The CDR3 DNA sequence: TGTGCCAGCAGCTTAGCCAGAGAGCAGTTCTTC.

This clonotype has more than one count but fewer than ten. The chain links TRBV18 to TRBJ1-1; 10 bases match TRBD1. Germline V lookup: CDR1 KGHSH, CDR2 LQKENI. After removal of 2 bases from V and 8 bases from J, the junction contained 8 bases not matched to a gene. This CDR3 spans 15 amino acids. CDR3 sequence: CASSPKRETGGEAFF. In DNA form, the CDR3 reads TGTGCCAGCTCACCAAAACGGGAGACAGGGGGCGAAGCTTTCTTT.

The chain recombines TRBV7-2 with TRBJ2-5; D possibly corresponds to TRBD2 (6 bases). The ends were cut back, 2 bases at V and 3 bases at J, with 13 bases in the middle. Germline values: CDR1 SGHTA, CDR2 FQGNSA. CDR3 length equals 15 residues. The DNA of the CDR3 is TGTGCCAGCAGCTTATGGGCAGGGAGGAAAGAGACCCAGTACTTC. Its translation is CASSLWAGRKETQYF.

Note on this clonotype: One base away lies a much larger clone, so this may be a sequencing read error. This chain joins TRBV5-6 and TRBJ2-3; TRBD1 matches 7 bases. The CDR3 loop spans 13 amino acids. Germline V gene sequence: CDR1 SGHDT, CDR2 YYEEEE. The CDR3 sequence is CASSLVGTDMQYF. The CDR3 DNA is TGTGCCAGCAGCTTGGTTGGGACAGATATGCAGTATTTT.

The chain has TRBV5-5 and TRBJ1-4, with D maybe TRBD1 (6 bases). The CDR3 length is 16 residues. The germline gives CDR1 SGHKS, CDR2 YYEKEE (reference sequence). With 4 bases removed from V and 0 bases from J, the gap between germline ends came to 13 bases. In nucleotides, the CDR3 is TGTGCCAGCAGCCCAGACAGGACTGCAACTAATGAAAAACTGTTTTTT. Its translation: CASSPDRTATNEKLFF.

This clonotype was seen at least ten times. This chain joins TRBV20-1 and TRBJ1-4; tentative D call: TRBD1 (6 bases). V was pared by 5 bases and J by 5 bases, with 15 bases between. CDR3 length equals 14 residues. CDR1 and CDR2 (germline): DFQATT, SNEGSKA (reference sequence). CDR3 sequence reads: CSASRQAGNEKLFF. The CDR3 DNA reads TGCAGTGCTTCCCGACAGGCGGGAAATGAAAAACTGTTTTTT.

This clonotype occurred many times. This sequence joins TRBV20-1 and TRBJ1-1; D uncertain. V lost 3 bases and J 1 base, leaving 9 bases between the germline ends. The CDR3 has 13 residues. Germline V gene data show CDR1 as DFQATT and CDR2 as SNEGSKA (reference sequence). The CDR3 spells CSASPWRNTEAFF. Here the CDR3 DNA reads TGCAGTGCTAGTCCGTGGAGGAACACTGAAGCTTTCTTT.

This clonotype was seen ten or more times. CDR3 sequence (DNA): TGCGCCAGCAGCTTAGTGGCAGCGGGGAACACTGAAGCTTTCTTT. It translates to CASSLVAAGNTEAFF. This rearrangement joins TRBV5-1 to TRBJ1-1; D ambiguous. The V end lost 2 bases, the J end lost 1 base, and 12 bases lay between the germline ends. The CDR3 contains 15 residues. The germline gives CDR1 SGHRS, CDR2 YFSETQ.

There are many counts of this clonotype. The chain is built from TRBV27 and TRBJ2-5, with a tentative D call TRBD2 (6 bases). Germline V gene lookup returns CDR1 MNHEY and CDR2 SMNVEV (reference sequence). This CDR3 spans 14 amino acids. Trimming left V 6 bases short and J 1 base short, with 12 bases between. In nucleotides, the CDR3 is TGTGCCAGCAGGGGGCAGGGACTCCAAGAGACCCAGTACTTC. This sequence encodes CASRGQGLQETQYF.

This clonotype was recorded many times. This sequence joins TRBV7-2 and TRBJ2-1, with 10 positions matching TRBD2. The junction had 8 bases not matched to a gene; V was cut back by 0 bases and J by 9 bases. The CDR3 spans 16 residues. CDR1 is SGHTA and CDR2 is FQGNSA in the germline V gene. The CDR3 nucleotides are TGTGCCAGCAGCTTAGCGCTGAGCGGGGGGGCCGCTGAGCAGTTCTTC. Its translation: CASSLALSGGAAEQFF.

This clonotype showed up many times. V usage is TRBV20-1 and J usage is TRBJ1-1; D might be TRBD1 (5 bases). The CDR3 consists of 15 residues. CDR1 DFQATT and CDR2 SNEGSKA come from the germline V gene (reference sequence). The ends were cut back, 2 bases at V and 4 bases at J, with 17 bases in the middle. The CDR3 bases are TGCAGTGCTAGACCGCGGACGGATAGGGGCACTGAAGCTTTCTTT. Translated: CSARPRTDRGTEAFF.

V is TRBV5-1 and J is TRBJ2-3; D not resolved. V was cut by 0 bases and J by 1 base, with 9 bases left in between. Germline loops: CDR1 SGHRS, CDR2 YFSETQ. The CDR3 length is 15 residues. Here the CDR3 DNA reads TGCGCCAGCAGCTTGGGGCCAAAAGGCACAGATACGCAGTATTTT. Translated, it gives CASSLGPKGTDTQYF.